The rows below give T cell receptor beta chains drawn from one sample of a study of T cell responses to AZD1222 COVID-19 vaccine. Clones were sequenced by immunoSEQ multiplex PCR, and TCRdb holds only the in-frame ones, with some missing. Of tens of thousands of clones in the sample, 83% were seen once. Sequencing was performed on peripheral blood, taken 28 days after the second AZD1222 dose. The receptors come from an adult who received the AZD1222 COVID-19 vaccine. CDR3s include the opening cysteine and the closing phenylalanine or tryptophan. Fields, in order: V gene, J gene, CDR3 protein.

TRBV9	TRBJ2-7	CASSAGQRSYEQYF
TRBV7-2	TRBJ2-5	CASSFAGEETQYF
TRBV27	TRBJ2-7	CASSLGHGSYEQYF
TRBV28	TRBJ1-1	CASSSTGQGFTEAFF
TRBV7-2	TRBJ2-3	CASSLIGLAPDTQYF
TRBV29-1	TRBJ2-7	CSVETESYEQYF
TRBV27	TRBJ2-7	CASSFWGQGIYEQYF
TRBV4-1	TRBJ1-5	CASSHPGGNQPQHF
TRBV4-3	TRBJ1-6	CASSQDQSENSPLHF
TRBV7-7	TRBJ2-2	CASSFRQGNTGELFF
TRBV4-2	TRBJ1-1	CASRPTGVTEAFF
TRBV10-3	TRBJ2-5	CAISEPGLAETQYF
TRBV12-3/TRBV12-4	TRBJ1-1	CASGLNTEAFF
TRBV3-1/TRBV3-2	TRBJ2-3	CASAVRGRTDTQYF
TRBV5-6	TRBJ1-1	CASSLPGTANTEAFF
TRBV5-1	TRBJ1-4	CASSLGAANEKLFF
TRBV18	TRBJ2-5	CASSPTWLETQYF
TRBV5-4	TRBJ2-7	CASSLAGGSYEQYF
TRBV4-2	TRBJ2-3	CASSQGPGTSTDTQYF
TRBV28	TRBJ2-1	CASSGSGGASEQFF
TRBV7-2	TRBJ2-3	CASSLVGGLVSDTQYF
TRBV19	TRBJ1-1	CASSFHPGQGTNTEAFF
TRBV28	TRBJ2-3	CASSLERAPRDRGRGDTQYF
TRBV3-1/TRBV3-2	TRBJ1-5	CASSQDSGGVRWNQPQHF
TRBV4-2	TRBJ1-6	CASSHRQGESPLHF
TRBV27	TRBJ2-7	CASRWGQGAGEQYF
TRBV19	TRBJ1-2	CASSASREERHGYTF
TRBV9	TRBJ1-2	CASSPDRLYGYTF
TRBV10-3	TRBJ1-3	CAISESRGIGGNTIYF
TRBV20-1	TRBJ1-5	CSASGGNQPQHF
TRBV18	TRBJ2-5	CASSPKGIETQYF
TRBV3-1/TRBV3-2	TRBJ2-7	CASSHPRAYEQYF
TRBV3-1/TRBV3-2	TRBJ1-1	CASSPSDSSNTEAFF
TRBV6-2/TRBV6-3	TRBJ1-6	CASSYSRGEADSPLHF
TRBV7-9	TRBJ1-1	CASSLESALNTEAFF
TRBV19	TRBJ2-1	CASSTTGEQFF
TRBV18	TRBJ1-2	CASSLEALRRGYTF
TRBV10-1	TRBJ2-3	CASSVDPWGTQYF
TRBV2	TRBJ1-5	CASSEDRGYQPQHF
TRBV19	TRBJ1-6	CASHPPKGDSPLHF